One T cell receptor (beta chain) is described in this entry. What it recognizes is unknown. These data are taken from a study of T cells in Graves' hyperthyroidism and ophthalmopathy. With duration under 3 months, ophthalmopathy was active: Clinical Activity Score at least 3, NOSPECS at least 4. Diagnoses were made from clinical symptoms, serum measures (thyroxine and TRAb), thyroid ultrasound and orbital computed tomography. Between the trimmed V and J ends, which lost 0 bases and 5 bases, there was a span of 11 bases. The CDR3 is made up of 14 amino acids. The germline gives CDR1 SGHRS, CDR2 YFSETQ. The source material, RNA transcripts, was used to amplify TCR beta CDR3 regions. The study used the HTBI primer set for a first-round RT-PCR of the TCR CDR3. TCRdb recomputed calls from the multiplex PCR reads with MiXCR, one row per CDR3 protein. The repertoire holds approximately 520,000 distinct CDR3 sequences, with less than 25% as singletons.

Study results and limitations: A model of 13 V-J features distinguished ophthalmopathy from stable hyperthyroidism. In validation, the model predicted ophthalmopathy. These predictions came a median roughly 7.1 months before onset.

V and J are TRBV5-1 and TRBJ1-1; D gene unclear. The clonotype comes from a woman in her twenties or thirties with Graves' ophthalmopathy. Source material: blood. The CDR3 loop reads CASSLDLSGTEAFF. The CDR3 DNA reads TGCGCCAGCAGCTTGGATCTCTCTGGTACTGAAGCTTTCTTT.